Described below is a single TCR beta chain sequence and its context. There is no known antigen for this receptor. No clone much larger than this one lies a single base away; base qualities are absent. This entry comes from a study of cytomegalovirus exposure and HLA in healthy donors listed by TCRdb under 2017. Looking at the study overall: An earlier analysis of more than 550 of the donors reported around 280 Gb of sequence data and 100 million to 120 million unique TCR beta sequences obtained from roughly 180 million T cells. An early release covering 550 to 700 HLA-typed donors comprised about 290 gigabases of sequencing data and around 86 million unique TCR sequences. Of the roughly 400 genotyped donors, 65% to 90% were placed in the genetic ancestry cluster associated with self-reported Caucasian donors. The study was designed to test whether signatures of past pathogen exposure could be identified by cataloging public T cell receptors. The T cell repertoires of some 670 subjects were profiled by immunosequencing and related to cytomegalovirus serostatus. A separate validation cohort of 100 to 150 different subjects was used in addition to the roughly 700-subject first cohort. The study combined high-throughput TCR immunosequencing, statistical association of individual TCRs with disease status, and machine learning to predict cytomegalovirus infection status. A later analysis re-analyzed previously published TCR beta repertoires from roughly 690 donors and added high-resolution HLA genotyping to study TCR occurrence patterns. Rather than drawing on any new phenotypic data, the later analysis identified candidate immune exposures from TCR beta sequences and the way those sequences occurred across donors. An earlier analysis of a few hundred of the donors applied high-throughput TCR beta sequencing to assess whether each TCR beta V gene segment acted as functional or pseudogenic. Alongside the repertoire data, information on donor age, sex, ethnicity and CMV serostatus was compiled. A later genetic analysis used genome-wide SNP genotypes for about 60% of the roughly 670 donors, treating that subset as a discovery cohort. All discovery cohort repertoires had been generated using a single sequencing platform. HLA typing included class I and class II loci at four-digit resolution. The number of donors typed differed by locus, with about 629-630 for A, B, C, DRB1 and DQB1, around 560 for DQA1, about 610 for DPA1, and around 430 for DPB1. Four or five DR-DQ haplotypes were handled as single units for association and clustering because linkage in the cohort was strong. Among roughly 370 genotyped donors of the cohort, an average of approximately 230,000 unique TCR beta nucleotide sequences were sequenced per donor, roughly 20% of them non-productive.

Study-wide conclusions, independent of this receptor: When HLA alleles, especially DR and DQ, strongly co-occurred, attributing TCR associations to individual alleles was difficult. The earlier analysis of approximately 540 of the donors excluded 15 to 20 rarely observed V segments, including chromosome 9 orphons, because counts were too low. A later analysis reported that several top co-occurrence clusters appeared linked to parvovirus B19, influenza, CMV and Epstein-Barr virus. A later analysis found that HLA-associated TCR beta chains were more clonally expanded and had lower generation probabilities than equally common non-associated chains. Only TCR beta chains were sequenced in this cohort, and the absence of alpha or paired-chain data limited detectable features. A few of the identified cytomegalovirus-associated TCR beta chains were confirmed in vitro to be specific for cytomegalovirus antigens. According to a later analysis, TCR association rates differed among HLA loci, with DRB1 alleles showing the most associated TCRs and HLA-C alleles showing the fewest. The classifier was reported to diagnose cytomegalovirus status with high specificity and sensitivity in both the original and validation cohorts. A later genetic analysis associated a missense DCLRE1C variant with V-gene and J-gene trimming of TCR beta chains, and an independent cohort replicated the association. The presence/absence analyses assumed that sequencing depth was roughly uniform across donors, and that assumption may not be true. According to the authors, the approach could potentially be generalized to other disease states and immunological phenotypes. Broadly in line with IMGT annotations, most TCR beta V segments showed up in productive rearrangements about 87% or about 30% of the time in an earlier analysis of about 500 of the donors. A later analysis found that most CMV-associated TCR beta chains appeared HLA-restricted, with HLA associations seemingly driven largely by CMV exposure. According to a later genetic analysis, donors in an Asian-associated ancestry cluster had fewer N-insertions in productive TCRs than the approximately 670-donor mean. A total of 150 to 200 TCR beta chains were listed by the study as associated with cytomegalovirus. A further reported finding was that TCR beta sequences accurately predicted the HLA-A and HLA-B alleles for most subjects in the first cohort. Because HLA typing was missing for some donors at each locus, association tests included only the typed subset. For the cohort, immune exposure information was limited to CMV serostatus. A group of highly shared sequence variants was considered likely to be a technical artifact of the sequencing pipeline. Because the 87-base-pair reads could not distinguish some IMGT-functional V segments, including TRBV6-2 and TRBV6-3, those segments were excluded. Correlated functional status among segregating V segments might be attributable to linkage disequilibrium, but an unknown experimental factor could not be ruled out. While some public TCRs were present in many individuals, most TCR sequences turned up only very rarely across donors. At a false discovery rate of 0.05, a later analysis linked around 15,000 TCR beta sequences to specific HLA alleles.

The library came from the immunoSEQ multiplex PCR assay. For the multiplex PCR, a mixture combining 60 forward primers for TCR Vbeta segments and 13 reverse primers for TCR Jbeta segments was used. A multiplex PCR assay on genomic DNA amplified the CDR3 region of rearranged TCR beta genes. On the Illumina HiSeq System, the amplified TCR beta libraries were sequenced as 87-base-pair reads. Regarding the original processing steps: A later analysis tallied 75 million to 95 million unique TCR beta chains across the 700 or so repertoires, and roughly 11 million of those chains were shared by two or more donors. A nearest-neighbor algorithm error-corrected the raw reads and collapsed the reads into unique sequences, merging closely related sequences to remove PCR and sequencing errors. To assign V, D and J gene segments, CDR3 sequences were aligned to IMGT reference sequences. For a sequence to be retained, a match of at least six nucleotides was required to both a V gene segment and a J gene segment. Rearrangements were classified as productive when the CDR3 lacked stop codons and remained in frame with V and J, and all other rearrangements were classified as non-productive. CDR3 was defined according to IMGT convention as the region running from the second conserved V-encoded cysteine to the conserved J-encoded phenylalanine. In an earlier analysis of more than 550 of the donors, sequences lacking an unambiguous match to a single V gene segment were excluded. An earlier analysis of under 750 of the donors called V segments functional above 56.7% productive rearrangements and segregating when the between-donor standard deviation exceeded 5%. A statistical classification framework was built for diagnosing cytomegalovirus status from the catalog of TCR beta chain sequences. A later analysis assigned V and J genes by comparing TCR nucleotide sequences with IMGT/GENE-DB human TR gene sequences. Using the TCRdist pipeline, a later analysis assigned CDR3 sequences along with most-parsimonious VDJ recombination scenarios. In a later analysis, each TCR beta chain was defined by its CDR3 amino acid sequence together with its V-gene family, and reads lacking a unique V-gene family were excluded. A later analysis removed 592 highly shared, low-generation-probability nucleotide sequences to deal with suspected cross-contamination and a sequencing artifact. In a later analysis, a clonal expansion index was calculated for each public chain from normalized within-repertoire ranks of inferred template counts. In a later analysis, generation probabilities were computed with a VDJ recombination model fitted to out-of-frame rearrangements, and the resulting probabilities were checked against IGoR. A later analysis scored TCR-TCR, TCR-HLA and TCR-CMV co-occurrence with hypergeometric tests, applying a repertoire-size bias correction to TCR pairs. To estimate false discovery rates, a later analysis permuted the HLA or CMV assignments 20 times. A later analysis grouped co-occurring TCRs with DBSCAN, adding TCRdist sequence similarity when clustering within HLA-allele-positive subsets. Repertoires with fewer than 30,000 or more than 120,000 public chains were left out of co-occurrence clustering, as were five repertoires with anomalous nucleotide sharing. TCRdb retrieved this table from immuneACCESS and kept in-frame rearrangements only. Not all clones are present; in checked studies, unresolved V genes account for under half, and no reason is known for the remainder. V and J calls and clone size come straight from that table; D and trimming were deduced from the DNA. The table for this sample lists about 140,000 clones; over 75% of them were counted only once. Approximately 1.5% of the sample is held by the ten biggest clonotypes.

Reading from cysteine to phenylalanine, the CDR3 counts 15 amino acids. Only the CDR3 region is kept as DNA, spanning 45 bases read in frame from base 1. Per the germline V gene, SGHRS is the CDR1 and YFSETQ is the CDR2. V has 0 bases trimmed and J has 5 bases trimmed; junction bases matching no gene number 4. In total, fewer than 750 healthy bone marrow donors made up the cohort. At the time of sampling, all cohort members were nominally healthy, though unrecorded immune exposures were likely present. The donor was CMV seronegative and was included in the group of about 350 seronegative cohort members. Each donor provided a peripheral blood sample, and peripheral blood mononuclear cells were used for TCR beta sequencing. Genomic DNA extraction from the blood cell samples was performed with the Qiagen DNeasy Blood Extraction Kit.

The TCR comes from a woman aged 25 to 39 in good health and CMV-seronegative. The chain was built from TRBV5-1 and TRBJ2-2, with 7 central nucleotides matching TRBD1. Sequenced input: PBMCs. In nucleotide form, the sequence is TGCGCCAGCAGCTTGGGGACAGGCCGTACCGGGGAGCTGTTTTTT. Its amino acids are CASSLGTGRTGELFF.